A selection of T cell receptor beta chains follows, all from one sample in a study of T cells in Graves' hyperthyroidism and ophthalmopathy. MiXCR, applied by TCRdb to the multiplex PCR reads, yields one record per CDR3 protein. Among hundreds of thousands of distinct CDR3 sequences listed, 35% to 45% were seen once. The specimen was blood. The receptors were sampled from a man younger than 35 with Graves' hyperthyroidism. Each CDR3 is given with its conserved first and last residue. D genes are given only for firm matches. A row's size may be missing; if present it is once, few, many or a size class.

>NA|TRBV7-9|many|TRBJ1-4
CASSFYANEKLFF
TGTGCCAGCAGCTTTTACGCAAATGAAAAACTGTTTTTT
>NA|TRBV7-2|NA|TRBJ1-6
CASSQRQAPINSPLHF
TGCGCCAGCAGCCAGCGACAGGCTCCTATTAATTCACCCCTCCACTTT
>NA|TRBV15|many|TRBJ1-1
CATSRDPAYTEAFF
TGTGCCACCAGCAGAGATCCAGCGTACACTGAAGCTTTCTTT
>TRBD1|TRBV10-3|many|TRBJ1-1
CAISRQGNTEAFF
TGTGCCATCAGCCGACAGGGGAACACTGAAGCTTTCTTT
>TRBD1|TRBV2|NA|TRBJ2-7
CASSLRQGAREQYF
TGTGCCAGCAGTCTCCGACAGGGGGCGCGGGAGCAGTACTTC
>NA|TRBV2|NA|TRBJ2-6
CASSSVMGGNVLTF
TGTGCCAGCAGCTCGGTGATGGGTGGAAACGTCCTGACTTTC
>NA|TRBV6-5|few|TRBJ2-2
CASSYQTTGELFF
TGTGCCAGCAGTTACCAGACAACCGGGGAGCTGTTTTTT
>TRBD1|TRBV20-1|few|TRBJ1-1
CSAPPGQGAVFF
TGCAGTGCCCCCCCCGGACAGGGGGCGGTTTTCTTT
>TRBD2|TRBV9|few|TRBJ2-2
CASSVAASGLDTGELFF
TGTGCCAGCAGCGTAGCGGCTAGCGGATTGGACACCGGGGAGCTGTTTTTT
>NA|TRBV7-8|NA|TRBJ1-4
CASSLAGQDIMWGKLFF
TGTGCCAGCAGCTTAGCGGGGCAGGATATCATGTGGGGAAAACTGTTTTTT
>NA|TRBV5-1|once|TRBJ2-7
CASSLWRGHEQYF
TGTGCCAGCAGCCTGTGGAGGGGCCACGAGCAGTACTTC